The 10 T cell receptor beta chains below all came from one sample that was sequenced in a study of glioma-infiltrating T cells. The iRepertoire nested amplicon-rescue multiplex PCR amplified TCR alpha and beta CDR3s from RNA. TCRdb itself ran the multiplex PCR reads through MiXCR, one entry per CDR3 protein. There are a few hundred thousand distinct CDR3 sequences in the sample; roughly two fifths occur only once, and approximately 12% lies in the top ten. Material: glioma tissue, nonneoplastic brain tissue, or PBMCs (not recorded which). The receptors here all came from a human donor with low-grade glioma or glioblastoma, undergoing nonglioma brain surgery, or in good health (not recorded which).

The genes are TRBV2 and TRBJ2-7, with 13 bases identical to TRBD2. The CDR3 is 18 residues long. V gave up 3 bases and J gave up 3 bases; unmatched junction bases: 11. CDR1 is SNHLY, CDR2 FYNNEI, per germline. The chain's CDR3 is CASSEGLAGRAFNYEQYF. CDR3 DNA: TGTGCCAGCAGTGAGGGACTAGCGGGAAGAGCCTTTAACTACGAGCAGTACTTC.

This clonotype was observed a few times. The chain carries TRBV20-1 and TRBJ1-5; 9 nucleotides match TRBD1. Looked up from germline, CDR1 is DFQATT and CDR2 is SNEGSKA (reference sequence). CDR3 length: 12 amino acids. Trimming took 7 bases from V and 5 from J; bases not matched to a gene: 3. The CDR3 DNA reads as TGCAGTGTAAGACAGGGGGATCAGCCCCAGCATTTT. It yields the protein CSVRQGDQPQHF.

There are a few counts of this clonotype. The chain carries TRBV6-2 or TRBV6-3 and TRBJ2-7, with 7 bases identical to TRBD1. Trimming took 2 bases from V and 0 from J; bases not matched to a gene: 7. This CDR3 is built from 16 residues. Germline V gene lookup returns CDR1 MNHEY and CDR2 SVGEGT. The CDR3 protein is CASSYGEGQNSYEQYF. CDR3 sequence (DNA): TGTGCCAGCAGTTACGGAGAGGGACAGAACTCCTACGAGCAGTACTTC.

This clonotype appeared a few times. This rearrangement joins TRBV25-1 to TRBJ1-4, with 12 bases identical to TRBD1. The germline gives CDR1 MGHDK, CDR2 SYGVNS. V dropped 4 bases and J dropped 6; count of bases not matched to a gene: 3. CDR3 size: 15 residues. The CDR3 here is CASSGWDRGHEKLFF. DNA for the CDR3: TGTGCCAGCAGTGGCTGGGACAGGGGGCATGAAAAACTGTTTTTT.

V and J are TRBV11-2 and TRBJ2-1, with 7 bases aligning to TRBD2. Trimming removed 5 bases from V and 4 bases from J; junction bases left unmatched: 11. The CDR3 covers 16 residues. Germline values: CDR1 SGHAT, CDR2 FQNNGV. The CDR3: CASSTLVGEGYNEQFF. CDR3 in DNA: TGTGCCAGCAGCACTCTTGTGGGGGAGGGGTACAATGAGCAGTTCTTC.

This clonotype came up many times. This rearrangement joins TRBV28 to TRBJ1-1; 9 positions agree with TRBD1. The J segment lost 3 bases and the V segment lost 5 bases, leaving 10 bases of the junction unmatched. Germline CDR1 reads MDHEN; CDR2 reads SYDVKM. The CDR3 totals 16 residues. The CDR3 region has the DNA TGTGCCAGCAGTATCTGGACAGGGGCTGAAGACACTGAAGCTTTCTTT. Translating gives CASSIWTGAEDTEAFF. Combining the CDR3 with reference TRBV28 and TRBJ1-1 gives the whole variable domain DVKVTQSSRYLVKRTGEKVFLECVQDMDHENMFWYRQDPGLGLRLIYFSYDVKMKEKGDIPEGYSVSREKKERFSLILESASTNQTSMYLCASSIWTGAEDTEAFFGQGTRLTVV.

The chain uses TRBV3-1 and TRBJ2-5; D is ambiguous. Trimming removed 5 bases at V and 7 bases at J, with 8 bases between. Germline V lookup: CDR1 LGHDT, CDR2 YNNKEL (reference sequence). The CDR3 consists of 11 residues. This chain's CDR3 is CASSLGWTQYF. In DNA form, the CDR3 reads TGTGCCAGCAGCTTAGGGTGGACCCAGTACTTC.

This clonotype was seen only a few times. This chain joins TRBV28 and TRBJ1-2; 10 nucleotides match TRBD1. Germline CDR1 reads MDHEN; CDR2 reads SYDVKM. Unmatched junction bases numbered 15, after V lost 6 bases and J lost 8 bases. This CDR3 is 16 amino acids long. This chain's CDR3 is CASSPPGDRGPGGYTF. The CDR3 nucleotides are TGTGCCAGCAGCCCCCCCGGGGACAGGGGTCCCGGGGGCTACACCTTC.

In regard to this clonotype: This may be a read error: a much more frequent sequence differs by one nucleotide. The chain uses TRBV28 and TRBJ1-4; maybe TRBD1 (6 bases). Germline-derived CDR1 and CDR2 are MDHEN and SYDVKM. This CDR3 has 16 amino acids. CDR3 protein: CASSSSGAAANEKLSF. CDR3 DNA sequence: TGTGCCAGCAGTTCATCAGGGGCGGCTGCTAATGAAAAACTGTCTTTT.

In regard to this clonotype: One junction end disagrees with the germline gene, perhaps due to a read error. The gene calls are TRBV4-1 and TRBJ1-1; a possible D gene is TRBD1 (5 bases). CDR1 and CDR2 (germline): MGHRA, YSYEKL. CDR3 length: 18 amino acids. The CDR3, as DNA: TGCGCCATCAGCCAAGATCTCCGGACATCTCGCCTGAACACTGAAGCTTTCTTT. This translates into CAISQDLRTSRLNTEAFF.